Shown below are 6 T cell receptor beta chains from a single sample sequenced in a study of blood T cell repertoires in COVID-19. Here immunoSEQ multiplex PCR was the method, and the copy in TCRdb shows in-frame clones only, minus some. This table has 200,000 to 300,000 clones, approximately 87% appearing once. Sequenced sample: peripheral blood. Receptors were obtained from a woman between 50 and 59 years old with acute or convalescent COVID-19.

This clone was seen a single time. A read error may account for a junction end that differs from germline. CDR3 amino acids: CASSRGTDGWYQAF. The CDR3, as DNA: TGTGCCAGCAGCCGGGGGACAGATGGATGGTATCAAGCTTTC. V and J are TRBV3-1 (or the pseudogene TRBV3-2) and TRBJ2-7; 7 nucleotides match TRBD1. Germline assignment: CDR1 LGHDT and CDR2 YNNKEL (reference sequence). The CDR3 length is 14 residues.

The chain uses TRBV5-1 and TRBJ2-7; weak D call: TRBD2 (6 bases). V shed 0 bases and J shed 0 bases, with 10 bases lying between them. Germline CDR1 is SGHRS and CDR2 is YFSETQ. This CDR3 contains 15 residues. CDR3: CASSLGAGLSYEQYF. The CDR3 DNA follows: TGCGCCAGCAGCTTGGGTGCGGGACTCTCCTACGAGCAGTACTTC.

The chain carries TRBV18 and TRBJ2-1; D possibly corresponds to TRBD2 (5 bases). This CDR3 is 12 amino acids long. V lost 2 bases and J lost 13, with 12 bases in between. The V gene's germline CDR1 is KGHSH and CDR2 LQKENI. CDR3 sequence reads: CASSPTEGTQFF. In DNA, the CDR3 is TGTGCCAGCTCACCAACTGAGGGTACACAGTTCTTC.

V is TRBV28 and J is TRBJ2-3; D is possibly TRBD1 (6 bases). Germline values: CDR1 MDHEN, CDR2 SYDVKM. The CDR3 is made up of 12 amino acids. The V end was cut by 6 bases, the J end by 11 bases, with 15 bases between. CDR3 amino acids: CASRHFTGKQYF. For the CDR3, the DNA is TGTGCCAGCAGACACTTCACAGGGAAGCAGTATTTT.

The chain is built from TRBV7-3 and TRBJ2-5; TRBD2 matches 10 bases. V gave up 2 bases and J gave up 5 bases; unmatched junction bases: 5. Germline V CDR1 and CDR2: SGHTA, FQGTGA. The CDR3 sequence is 15 residues long. In DNA, the CDR3 is TGTGCCAGCAGCTTATCTAGCGGGAGCGGGGAGACCCAGTACTTC. Translation: CASSLSSGSGETQYF.

The V call is TRBV7-2, the J call TRBJ1-1, with D tentatively TRBD1 (5 bases). V lost 5 bases to trimming and J lost 5 bases, with 12 bases between them. The CDR3 contains 13 residues. CDR1 is SGHTA and CDR2 is FQGNSA in the germline V gene. The DNA for the CDR3 is TGTGCCAGCAGCGGACAAGGTGGTACTGAAGCTTTCTTT. It specifies CASSGQGGTEAFF.